These 30 T cell receptor beta chains came from one sample sequenced in a study of cytotoxic CD8 clonotypes in ibrutinib-treated CLL. The protocol was immunoSEQ multiplex PCR, while the TCRdb copy is restricted to in-frame clones and leaves out a portion. The sample comprises about 8,600 clones, 60% to 80% of which are singletons, and about 40% rests with the top ten. Sample: PBMCs, taken before ibrutinib treatment. These receptors were taken from a human donor with chronic lymphocytic leukemia.

By share, this clone counts as medium-sized. The V call is TRBV19, the J call TRBJ2-7, with D perhaps given as TRBD1 or TRBD2 (5 bases each). The CDR3 is 11 residues long. Germline V CDR1 and CDR2: LNHDA, SQIVND (reference sequence). With 3 bases removed from V and 6 bases from J, the gap between germline ends came to 6 bases. This chain's CDR3 is CASSMGREQYF. The CDR3 nucleotides read TGTGCCAGTAGTATGGGACGCGAGCAGTACTTC. The whole variable domain, remainder taken from reference TRBV19 and TRBJ2-7, is DGGITQSPKYLFRKEGQNVTLSCEQNLNHDAMYWYRQDPGQGLRLIYYSQIVNDFQKGDIAEGYSVSREKKESFPLTVTSAQKNPTAFYLCASSMGREQYFGPGTRLTVT.

This clone was seen a handful of times. The rearrangement joins TRBV7-6 to TRBJ2-2; D not resolved. The V end was cut by 8 bases, the J end by 2 bases, with 9 bases between. Germline-derived CDR1 and CDR2 are SGHVS and FNYEAQ. The CDR3 spans 13 residues. The CDR3 loop reads CASGQINTGELFF. The CDR3 DNA follows: TGTGCCAGCGGGCAGATAAACACCGGGGAGCTGTTTTTT.

The chain couples TRBV11-3 to TRBJ2-2; D unresolved. The V gene's germline CDR1 is SGHNT and CDR2 YENEEA. This CDR3 spans 13 amino acids. Trimming cost V 1 base and J 6 bases, with 6 bases left between them. As DNA, the CDR3 is TGTGCCAGCAGCTTAGGGGCCGCCGGGGAGCTGTTTTTT. Residues: CASSLGAAGELFF.

V is TRBV6-1 and J is TRBJ1-1, with D hard to call. The CDR3 length is 14 residues. Germline CDR1 reads MNHNS; CDR2 reads SASEGT. V was pared by 7 bases and J by 10 bases, with 22 bases between. The CDR3 region has the DNA TGTGCCAGCATCGGAGTAGGGTTGGCTAGAAGAGCTTTCTTT. Its translation: CASIGVGLARRAFF.

This chain links TRBV28 with TRBJ1-2; no reliable D call. This CDR3 is built from 15 residues. The ends were cut back, 0 bases at V and 5 bases at J, with 13 bases in the middle. The germline gives CDR1 MDHEN, CDR2 SYDVKM. CDR3 nucleotide sequence: TGTGCCAGCAGTTTATGGGCCACCGGGTGGTATGGCTACACCTTC. Amino acid sequence: CASSLWATGWYGYTF.

The V gene is TRBV5-1, the J gene TRBJ2-4, with D uncertain. Germline-derived CDR1 and CDR2 are SGHRS and YFSETQ. This CDR3 has 13 amino acids. Trimming stripped 0 bases from V and 6 bases from J, with 7 bases between. CDR3 sequence reads: CASSLDIGNIQYF. As DNA, the CDR3 is TGCGCCAGCAGCTTGGACATAGGAAACATTCAGTACTTC.

The chain employs TRBV5-1 and TRBJ2-2, with 7 positions matching TRBD2. This CDR3 has 16 amino acids. Germline CDR1 SGHRS, CDR2 YFSETQ. Trimming removed 0 bases from V and 6 bases from J; junction bases left unmatched: 8. The CDR3 DNA follows: TGCGCCAGCAGCTTGGTTTCCGGGAGGAGGGCCGGGGAGCTGTTTTTT. It codes for CASSLVSGRRAGELFF.

The V and J genes are TRBV2 and TRBJ1-1; D unclear. Trimming cost V 4 bases and J 1 base, with 7 bases left between them. Germline CDR1 and CDR2: SNHLY and FYNNEI. This CDR3 comprises 13 residues. The CDR3 sequence: CASSGQRNTEAFF. Here the CDR3 DNA reads TGTGCCAGCAGTGGGCAGCGGAACACTGAAGCTTTCTTT.

The chain uses TRBV5-4 and TRBJ2-3; TRBD2 matches 7 bases. CDR3 length: 17 amino acids. The junction had 17 bases not matched to a gene; V was cut back by 4 bases and J by 6 bases. Germline values: CDR1 SGHNT, CDR2 YYREEE (reference sequence). CDR3 sequence: CASSTYGSLAVGDTQYF. For the CDR3, the DNA is TGTGCCAGCAGCACCTACGGGAGTCTAGCGGTGGGGGATACGCAGTATTTT. Drawing the rest from reference TRBV5-4 and TRBJ2-3, the complete variable domain is ETGVTQSPTHLIKTRGQQVTLRCSSQSGHNTVSWYQQALGQGPQFIFQYYREEENGRGNFPPRFSGLQFPNYSSELNVNALELDDSALYLCASSTYGSLAVGDTQYFGPGTRLTVL.

This clone was seen more than once but under ten times. The same CDR3 arises from other DNA sequences in this sample as well. This chain connects TRBV5-1 to TRBJ2-7; the D is unclear. Germline values: CDR1 SGHRS, CDR2 YFSETQ. This CDR3 has 18 residues. V was cut by 10 bases and J by 4 bases, with 33 bases left in between. The CDR3 sequence is CAYAQKRGMESSLYEQYF. CDR3 nucleotides: TGCGCCTACGCCCAAAAGCGTGGGATGGAGTCGTCTCTTTACGAGCAGTACTTC.

The J gene is TRBJ2-5, the V gene TRBV5-1; perhaps TRBD1 as D (6 bases). The ends were cut back, 2 bases at V and 2 bases at J, with 10 bases in the middle. CDR1 and CDR2 from the germline V gene are SGHRS and YFSETQ. CDR3 length: 14 residues. The CDR3 nucleotides read TGCGCCAGCAGCTTTCGGACAGATCAAGAGACCCAGTACTTC. Protein product: CASSFRTDQETQYF.

This chain joins TRBV20-1 and TRBJ1-2; D ambiguous. The CDR3 totals 11 residues. Germline V CDR1 and CDR2: DFQATT, SNEGSKA (reference sequence). Between the trimmed V and J ends, which lost 0 bases and 14 bases, there was a span of 13 bases. This CDR3 reads CSARDEFAETF. As DNA, the CDR3 is TGCAGTGCTAGAGATGAATTCGCAGAAACCTTC.

This clone was counted between two and nine times. V and J are TRBV28 and TRBJ1-1; 9 nucleotides align to TRBD1. V shed 4 bases, J shed 7 bases, and the junction held 16 bases outside the gene matches. The CDR3 runs 17 residues. Germline V CDR1 and CDR2: MDHEN, SYDVKM. The CDR3 is CASSSYRGRVQDVEAFF. The CDR3 nucleotides read TGTGCCAGCAGTTCGTACAGGGGGCGCGTACAGGATGTTGAAGCTTTCTTT.

This clone was seen more than once but under ten times. The rearrangement uses TRBV6-1 and TRBJ1-2; TRBD1 agrees at 7 bases. Germline V gene data show CDR1 as MNHNS and CDR2 as SASEGT. The CDR3 has 13 amino acids. V was pared by 5 bases and J by 3 bases, with 3 bases of the junction left unmatched. DNA of the CDR3: TGTGCCAGCAGTACCAGGGGGTACTATGGCTACACCTTC. Amino acid sequence: CASSTRGYYGYTF.

CDR3 DNA: TGTGCCAGCAGCTTACGCGGGCTGGGACTAGCGGGAGACACCGGGGAGCTGTTTTTT. Its protein is CASSLRGLGLAGDTGELFF. The rearrangement links TRBV7-6 to TRBJ2-2; the match to TRBD2 covers 14 bases. The CDR3 contains 19 residues. CDR1 is SGHVS and CDR2 is FNYEAQ in the germline V gene. The trim removed 2 bases at V and 3 bases at J, leaving 8 bases unmatched.

V usage is TRBV9 and J usage is TRBJ2-1; weak D call: TRBD1 (6 bases). Germline V CDR1 and CDR2: SGDLS, YYNGEE. The CDR3 extends over 12 amino acids. Trimming took 2 bases from V and 9 from J, leaving 9 bases between them. CDR3 region: CASSVTGREQFF. The CDR3 coding sequence is TGTGCCAGCAGCGTTACAGGGCGTGAGCAGTTCTTC. The full variable domain, in which reference TRBV9 and TRBJ2-1 provide the parts outside the CDR3, is DSGVTQTPKHLITATGQRVTLRCSPRSGDLSVYWYQQSLDQGLQFLIQYYNGEERAKGNILERFSAQQFPDLHSELNLSSLELGDSALYFCASSVTGREQFFGPGTRLTVL.

The V gene is TRBV11-2, the J gene TRBJ2-5; 7 bases are a match to TRBD1. With V trimmed by 4 bases and J by 5 bases, 4 bases remained unmatched. The CDR3 is made up of 13 amino acids. Germline lookup yields CDR1 SGHAT and CDR2 FQNNGV. CDR3 residues: CASSSSTGETQYF. In DNA form, the CDR3 reads TGTGCCAGCAGCTCCTCGACAGGGGAGACCCAGTACTTC.

Within the sample, this clone is medium-sized. The chain employs TRBV27 and TRBJ2-1; TRBD2 agrees at 11 bases. CDR1 and CDR2 from the germline V gene are MNHEY and SMNVEV (reference sequence). CDR3 length equals 19 residues. J gave up 4 bases and V 3 bases, and 14 bases lay outside the gene matches. The CDR3 loop reads CASSFGTSGHFGPYNEQFF. CDR3 DNA sequence: TGTGCCAGCAGTTTTGGGACTAGCGGACACTTCGGGCCTTACAATGAGCAGTTCTTC.

The chain combines TRBV27 with TRBJ2-7; D is unclear. This CDR3 spans 15 amino acids. Germline assignment: CDR1 MNHEY and CDR2 SMNVEV (reference sequence). V lost 2 bases and J 6 bases, leaving 17 bases between the germline ends. The CDR3 loop is CASSLRAAFPSEQYF. The CDR3 DNA reads TGTGCCAGCAGTTTACGGGCGGCTTTTCCCTCCGAGCAGTACTTC.

This clone occurred a few times. The J gene is TRBJ1-6, the V gene TRBV6-6; D is possibly TRBD1 (6 bases). The V gene's germline CDR1 is MNHNY and CDR2 SVGAGI (reference sequence). V was shortened by 5 bases and J by 10 bases, with 18 bases between the two germline ends. CDR3 length: 15 amino acids. DNA of the CDR3: TGTGCCAGCAGTCCCTTAGGGACAAGATCGTCACCCCTCCACTTT. Protein sequence: CASSPLGTRSSPLHF.

J is TRBJ2-7 and V is TRBV2, with D hard to call. The length of the CDR3 is 10 residues. V was trimmed by 6 bases and J by 4 bases, leaving 4 bases between them. Germline values: CDR1 SNHLY, CDR2 FYNNEI. CDR3 bases: TGTGCCAGCAGCGAATACGAGCAGTACTTC. This gives the protein CASSEYEQYF.

The DNA for the CDR3 is TGTGCCAGCAGCTTGGATTTAGCGGGAGTTTACGAGCAGTACTTC. It specifies CASSLDLAGVYEQYF. This chain connects TRBV5-4 to TRBJ2-7, with 9 positions matching TRBD2. Germline V gene lookup returns CDR1 SGHNT and CDR2 YYREEE (reference sequence). The trim removed 0 bases at V and 4 bases at J, leaving 5 bases unmatched. The length of the CDR3 is 15 residues. The variable domain in full, completed from reference TRBV5-4 and TRBJ2-7, reads ETGVTQSPTHLIKTRGQQVTLRCSSQSGHNTVSWYQQALGQGPQFIFQYYREEENGRGNFPPRFSGLQFPNYSSELNVNALELDDSALYLCASSLDLAGVYEQYFGPGTRLTVT.

The gene calls are TRBV5-1 and TRBJ1-3; 7 nucleotides agree with TRBD1. Germline V gene data show CDR1 as SGHRS and CDR2 as YFSETQ. CDR3 length: 14 residues. Trimming cost V 2 bases and J 5 bases; bases outside gene matches: 4. CDR3 bases: TGCGCCAGCAGCTTAGGGGACAGCCGAAACACCATATATTTT. It codes for CASSLGDSRNTIYF.

The chain joins TRBV5-1 to TRBJ2-2, with D maybe TRBD2 (5 bases). The V gene's germline CDR1 is SGHRS and CDR2 YFSETQ. This CDR3 region has 16 residues. The V gene lost 0 bases and the J gene lost 4 bases, with 13 bases spanning the gap. This CDR3 is CASSLDPVSGTGELFF. DNA of the CDR3: TGCGCCAGCAGCTTGGATCCGGTGAGCGGCACCGGGGAGCTGTTTTTT.

J is TRBJ2-2 and V is TRBV2, with TRBD2 identical over 12 bases. CDR3 length: 17 amino acids. Losses at the gene ends were 7 bases for V and 4 bases for J; bases not matched to a gene: 10. Germline lookup yields CDR1 SNHLY and CDR2 FYNNEI. The CDR3 protein is CASTPSGTSGSTGELFF. CDR3 nucleotide sequence: TGTGCCAGCACCCCCTCCGGGACTAGCGGGTCCACCGGGGAGCTGTTTTTT.

V usage is TRBV28 and J usage is TRBJ2-1, with D maybe TRBD1 (6 bases). The CDR3 length is 15 residues. The germline V and J ends were trimmed by 0 bases and 4 bases, with 10 bases remaining between them. In germline, CDR1 is MDHEN, CDR2 SYDVKM. The CDR3 loop reads CASSLWGATYNEQFF. For the CDR3, the DNA is TGTGCCAGCAGTTTATGGGGGGCGACTTACAATGAGCAGTTCTTC.

The sample holds a few counts of this clone. CDR3 protein: CAISLAGGTYEQYF. The CDR3 region has the DNA TGTGCCATCAGCCTAGCGGGAGGGACCTACGAGCAGTACTTC. This sequence joins TRBV10-3 and TRBJ2-7; TRBD2 matches at 12 bases. Germline lookup yields CDR1 ENHRY and CDR2 SYGVKD. This CDR3 contains 14 residues. Trimming removed 6 bases from V and 2 bases from J; junction bases left unmatched: 2.

V usage is TRBV10-2 and J usage is TRBJ2-5; D remains ambiguous. Germline V gives CDR1 WSHSY, CDR2 SAAADI. CDR3 length: 11 amino acids. V lost 2 bases, J lost 5 bases, and 3 bases lay in between. The CDR3 nucleotides are TGCGCCAGCAGTGAGCTGGAGACCCAGTACTTC. Amino acid sequence: CASSELETQYF.

The chain joins TRBV6-5 to TRBJ1-5; TRBD1 is a possible D gene (6 bases). The V end lost 2 bases, the J end lost 4 bases, and 12 bases lay between the germline ends. This CDR3 is built from 15 residues. CDR1 is MNHEY and CDR2 is SVGAGI in the germline V gene. The CDR3 bases are TGTGCCAGCAGTTACCGGCCGGGACATAATCAGCCCCAGCATTTT. Translating it yields CASSYRPGHNQPQHF.

This sequence joins TRBV19 and TRBJ1-1; 7 positions match TRBD1. Germline V CDR1 and CDR2: LNHDA, SQIVND (reference sequence). The CDR3 loop spans 13 amino acids. V gave up 3 bases and J gave up 11 bases; unmatched junction bases: 9. The DNA of the CDR3 is TGTGCCAGTAGTATCGATCGACAGGGTCGGGCTTTCTTT. The encoded protein is CASSIDRQGRAFF.